These 7 T cell receptor beta chains share one sample of origin, sequenced in a study of blood T cells in healthy people across ages. Primed by a sample-barcoded 5' primer and a J-beta primer mix, a second PCR proceeded for about 7 to 12 cycles. Via MiXCR, TCRdb re-called the 5' RACE reads, giving one row per CDR3 protein. The table shows hundreds of thousands of distinct CDR3 sequences, with over 20% occurring only once. Sequencing was done on a sample of blood. The receptors here all came from a man in his 70s in good health.

Only a few counts were recorded for this clonotype. V is TRBV7-9 and J is TRBJ2-1; 7 bases fit TRBD2. Trimming took 5 bases from V and 5 from J; bases not matched to a gene: 6. The CDR3 has 14 amino acids. The germline CDR1 and CDR2 sequences are SEHNR and FQNEAQ (reference sequence). The CDR3 DNA sequence: TGTGCCAGCAGCCCAAGGACTAGGCACAATGAGCAGTTCTTC. Amino acid sequence: CASSPRTRHNEQFF.

As for this clonotype: A read error may explain this, as a much larger clone is one base away. Because it lacks the conserved phenylalanine or tryptophan at the end, this CDR3 is likely a read error. The chain carries TRBV28 and TRBJ2-4, with 7 bases fitting TRBD1. Germline V gives CDR1 MDHEN, CDR2 SYDVKM. V lost 2 bases, J lost 6 bases, and 4 bases stayed unmatched. The CDR3 is made up of 14 amino acids. In DNA, the CDR3 is TGTGCCAGCAGTTTAACAGGGGCTAGAAACATTCAGTACATC. Translation gives CASSLTGARNIQYI.

The chain carries TRBV28 and TRBJ2-7; TRBD1 matches 7 bases. Unmatched junction bases numbered 9, after V lost 5 bases and J lost 5 bases. The germline V gene has CDR1 MDHEN and CDR2 SYDVKM. The CDR3 loop spans 14 amino acids. Here the CDR3 DNA reads TGTGCCAGCAGTATAACAGGGGTAGGGGACGAGCAGTACTTC. Its protein product is CASSITGVGDEQYF.

CDR3 amino acids: CASSQATVADTQYF. The CDR3 coding sequence is TGTGCCAGCAGCCAGGCCACGGTGGCAGATACGCAGTATTTT. The V and J genes are TRBV3-1 and TRBJ2-3, with unresolved D. Trimming removed 3 bases from V and 4 bases from J, with 11 bases in between. There are 14 residues in the CDR3. Germline V gene data show CDR1 as LGHDT and CDR2 as YNNKEL (reference sequence).

This clonotype was recorded a few times. The rearrangement links TRBV6-6 to TRBJ2-2; no definite D call. The CDR3 runs 12 residues. Per germline, CDR1 MNHNY and CDR2 SVGAGI (reference sequence). V was trimmed by 8 bases and J by 6 bases, leaving 10 bases between them. CDR3 nucleotides: TGTGCCAGCGCATCGCGGTCCGGGGAGCTGTTTTTT. It is translated as CASASRSGELFF.

The V gene is TRBV20-1, the J gene TRBJ2-1; 10 nucleotides align to TRBD1. The J call may be wrong; the DNA end is better matched by TRBJ2-7. Germline V CDR1 and CDR2: DFQATT, SNEGSKA (reference sequence). This CDR3 is built from 14 residues. The CDR3 DNA reads TGCAGTGCTGTACCGGGACAGGGGACCTACGAGCAGTACTTC. Translating it yields CSAVPGQGTYEQYF.

The chain is built from TRBV10-3 and TRBJ1-1; D unresolved. The germline V gene encodes CDR1 ENHRY and CDR2 SYGVKD. The CDR3 sequence is 14 residues long. Trimming removed 2 bases at V and 1 base at J, with 8 bases between. The CDR3 region has the DNA TGTGCCATCAGTGAGGGACCGAAGAACACTGAAGCTTTCTTT. Protein sequence: CAISEGPKNTEAFF.